This TCR beta chain originates from a study of blood T cell repertoires in COVID-19. Study summary: The study drew acute and convalescent COVID-19 samples from the United States, Italy and Spain. Nucleic acid was either cDNA or gDNA, and it came from T cells, B-cell-depleted T cells, or PBMCs.

Per the authors' pipeline: Estimation of nucleated cell counts relied on the amplification of reference gene primers. Assay used: immunoSEQ multiplex PCR; TCRdb lists only in-frame clones, some missing. D and trimming come from the DNA, and the V and J calls and clone size come from that table. Among around 220,000 clones, around 91% were seen once, and the ten largest hold about 15%. From germline, CDR1 is LGHDT and CDR2 YNNKEL (reference sequence). The CDR3 loop spans 14 amino acids. V was clipped by 1 base and J by 4 bases; unmatched bases: 1. The specimen was PBMCs or T cells enriched from blood (not recorded which). The chain combines TRBV3-1 (or the pseudogene TRBV3-2) with TRBJ2-1, with TRBD2 matching 7 bases. The origin of this receptor is a man aged 25 to 40 who had been exposed to COVID-19. The CDR3 DNA follows: TGTGCCAGCAGCCAAGGACTAGCATACAATGAGCAGTTCTTC. As protein: CASSQGLAYNEQFF.